The entry that follows covers one TCR beta chain sequence. Antigen specificity is unknown. CDR3 length equals 18 residues. Trimming removed 1 base from V and 0 bases from J, with 13 bases in between. Germline V lookup: CDR1 MGHRA, CDR2 YSYEKL. The data were obtained in a study of shared clonotypes between healthy human individuals. Study-wide results and limits: A limitation of the genetic and exposure-history diversity represented arose from few donors.

Data came from immunoSEQ multiplex PCR; TCRdb stores just in-frame clones and leaves some out. The sample contains some 1.5 million clones, around 98% of which appear only once. The rearrangement links TRBV4-1 to TRBJ2-6; D unresolved. This sequence was found in a man under 40 in good health. Source material: naive CD4+ T cells sorted from blood. This sample's subset: CD45RA+ positively selected. CDR3 DNA: TGCGCCAGCAGCCAAGTCACGGGTTCTAACTCTGGGGCCAACGTCCTGACTTTC. Its protein product is CASSQVTGSNSGANVLTF.